The entry that follows covers one T cell receptor beta chain sequence. Under the authors' procedure: Amplified reference gene primers provided the basis for estimating nucleated cell counts. Profiling relied on immunoSEQ multiplex PCR, and the TCRdb table lists in-frame clones only, not all of them. V and J calls and clone size are given by that table; D and trimming were obtained from the DNA. Here the sample spans approximately 160,000 clones, roughly 88% being singletons. This sample is drawn from a study of blood T cell repertoires in COVID-19. In germline, CDR1 is MNHNY, CDR2 SVGAGI (reference sequence). V was clipped by 10 bases and J by 1 base, with 11 bases between them. The CDR3 extends over 14 amino acids.

Sequenced sample: peripheral blood. This receptor was identified in a woman aged 45-59 years in a cohort sampled during active or convalescent COVID-19. The chain employs TRBV6-6 and TRBJ1-6; tentatively, D is TRBD1 (6 bases). CDR3 nucleotides: TGTGCCAACAGGGAGGGGTCCTATAATTCACCCCTCCACTTT. It is translated as CANREGSYNSPLHF.